Included here is one T cell receptor (beta chain) sequence, with context. Its antigen is currently not known. Qualities for individual bases were not recorded, and no much larger clone is one base off. The sample belongs to a study of T cell responses to AZD1222 COVID-19 vaccine (TCRdb year 2021). Regarding the complete study: AZD1222 recipients whose second dose came at about 4 weeks and those whose second dose came at about 12 weeks were combined into one group, since spike-specific TCR depth and breadth did not differ between the two schedules. Trial participants were enrolled by age into subgroups of 18-55, 56-69 and 70-plus years, and roughly 150, 30 and 60 TCR-sequenced participants, respectively, were included in these subgroups. A total of approximately 240 trial participants underwent TCR sequencing, of whom about 210 had received two doses of AZD1222 and about 25 had received two doses of the MenACWY control vaccine.

From the cysteine up to the phenylalanine, the CDR3 has a length of 14 residues. Solely the CDR3 DNA is kept, with 42 bases framed from the first base. V is clipped by 7 bases and J by 2 bases, and the sequence between their germline boundaries is 14 bases long. CDR1 is given as MDHEN and CDR2 as SYDVKM, both from the germline V gene. The sample's time point, from its label and the paper: baseline before first vaccination. Vaccinee samples were obtained from the UK trials COV001 and COV002, which included a single-blind randomized controlled phase 2/3 trial of AZD1222 (ChAdOx1 nCoV-19) in healthy adults. Trial participant PBMC samples were collected at day 0 and day 28 after the second dose for TCRbeta chain sequencing. General findings and caveats noted by the study authors: Nearly half of unique spike-specific TCRs reportedly recognized epitopes outside regions mutated in the B.1.351 and B.1.1.7 variants. The 56-69-year group was small, and its depth increase did not reach significance, likely because of low power. Participants were mostly white British and included more females than males, and it was suggested by the authors that clonal diversity may have been underestimated. Spike-specific TCR breadth and depth rose significantly after two AZD1222 doses compared with day 0 and with MenACWY recipients. The whole spike protein was spanned by vaccine-associated CD4 TCRs, and dominant responses were seen in regions 160-218 and 743-854. Because no samples from the day 14 peak response were available, repertoires could be characterized only after the peak T cell response. Conclusions about previously exposed vaccinees are limited, since just five or six AZD1222 recipients were seropositive for SARS-CoV-2 at baseline.

The CDR3 regions of human TCRbeta chains were analyzed by immunosequencing. As for the authors' bioinformatics: TCRs in the repertoires were compared against a reference library of SARS-CoV-2-specific TCRs that had been generated with the MIRA antigen-specificity platform. Breadth was defined as the fraction of unique TCRs that were SARS-CoV-2-associated. Depth was defined as the fraction of total T cells that were SARS-CoV-2-associated. Each spike-specific TCR was assigned to its reactive spike region and to a CD4 or CD8 class using the MIRA data. Log10-transformed breadth and depth values were compared by one-way ANOVA with Sidak's multiple comparisons tests. TCRdb holds this immuneACCESS table with in-frame rearrangements only. Some clones are missing; in checked studies, unresolved V genes explain under half, and the rest has no known cause. The DNA was the basis for D and trimming; V, J and clone size are from that table. In all, the sample holds 82,000 or so clones, and more than 85% of those were seen once. The ten largest clones capture approximately 5.2% of the sample.

The input for sequencing was peripheral blood, taken on day 0 of AZD1222 vaccination. The clonotype was recovered from an adult in good health. This receptor chain uses TRBV28 and TRBJ1-2; a tentative D match to TRBD1 spans 5 bases. The CDR3 reads CASKTSDRNYGYTF. The DNA sequence is given as TGTGCCAGCAAAACGTCCGACAGAAACTATGGCTACACCTTC.